The present T cell receptor beta chain was sequenced within a study of blood T cell repertoires in COVID-19. About the study: T cells, B-cell-depleted T cells, or PBMCs supplied cDNA or gDNA.

Clones were sequenced by immunoSEQ multiplex PCR, and TCRdb holds only the in-frame ones, with some missing. The table has 140,000 to 150,000 clones, 80% seen once. This CDR3 has 14 residues. The germline V gene encodes CDR1 KGHSH and CDR2 LQKENI. V was cut by 2 bases and J by 6 bases, with 12 bases left in between. The chain uses TRBV18 and TRBJ2-3, with D perhaps TRBD2 (5 bases). This sequence originates from a man in his 60s with active or convalescent COVID-19. The sequenced material came from peripheral blood. The CDR3 DNA reads as TGTGCCAGCTCACCAATAAACCCGGGGGATACGCAGTATTTT. Translated, it gives CASSPINPGDTQYF.